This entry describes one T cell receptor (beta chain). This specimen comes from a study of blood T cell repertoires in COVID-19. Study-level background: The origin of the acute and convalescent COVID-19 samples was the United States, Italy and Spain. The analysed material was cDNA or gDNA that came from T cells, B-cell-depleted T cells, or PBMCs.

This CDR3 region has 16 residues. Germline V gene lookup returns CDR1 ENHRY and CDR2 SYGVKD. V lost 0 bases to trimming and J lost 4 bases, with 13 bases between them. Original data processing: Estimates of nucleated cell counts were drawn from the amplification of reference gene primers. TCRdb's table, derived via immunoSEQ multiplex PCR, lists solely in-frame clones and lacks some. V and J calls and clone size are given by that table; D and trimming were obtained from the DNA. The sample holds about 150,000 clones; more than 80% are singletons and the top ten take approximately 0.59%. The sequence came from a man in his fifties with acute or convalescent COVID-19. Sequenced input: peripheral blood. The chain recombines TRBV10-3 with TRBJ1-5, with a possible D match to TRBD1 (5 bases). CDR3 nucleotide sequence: TGTGCCATCAGTGAGTCGCCGGGAGGGGTAAATCAGCCCCAGCATTTT. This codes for CAISESPGGVNQPQHF.